These T cell receptor beta chains were read from a single sample in a study of blood T cell repertoires in COVID-19. TCRdb keeps only in-frame clones here, not all; method: immunoSEQ multiplex PCR. This sample has under 200,000 clones, with about 74% found just once. The sample comprised peripheral blood. Source of these receptors: a man aged 55 to 69 with acute or convalescent COVID-19. Each CDR3 is given with its conserved first and last residue. The D gene is left open where the match is weak. The size field is filled for only some rows; it gives once, few, many or a size class.

size	D	J	V	length	DNA	CDR3
few	.	TRBJ2-1	TRBV5-1	15	TGCGCCAGCAGCTTGCTTGGTCAGAATTACAATGAGCAGTTCTTC	CASSLLGQNYNEQFF
.	.	TRBJ1-5	TRBV5-6	14	TGTGCCAGCAGCTTGTCAGGGGCCGGTCAGCCCCAGCATTTT	CASSLSGAGQPQHF
few	.	TRBJ1-1	TRBV4-1	15	TGCGCCAGCAGCCCCGTAATGGGGCTGAACACTGAAGCTTTCTTT	CASSPVMGLNTEAFF
.	.	TRBJ2-5	TRBV5-5	15	TGTGCCAGCAGCACTAGCCCGTTAGGACAAGAGACCCAGTACTTC	CASSTSPLGQETQYF
.	.	TRBJ2-5	TRBV5-1	16	TGCGCCAGCAGCTTGGGCGGGGGCATCAGGCAAGAGACCCAGTACTTC	CASSLGGGIRQETQYF
.	TRBD1	TRBJ1-2	TRBV9	14	TGTGCCAGCAGCATTCAGGACAGGGTGAGAGGCTACACCTTC	CASSIQDRVRGYTF
.	.	TRBJ1-2	TRBV5-1	12	TGCGCCAGCAGCTTGGAAGGGGTCGGCTACACCTTC	CASSLEGVGYTF
.	.	TRBJ1-3	TRBV5-1	12	TGCGCCAGCAGCGAGGGTGGAAACACCATATATTTT	CASSEGGNTIYF
.	.	TRBJ1-2	TRBV24-1	14	TGTGCCACCAGTGATAGCCCCTCCAACTATGGCTACACCTTC	CATSDSPSNYGYTF
once	.	TRBJ1-4	TRBV4-1	13	TGCGCCAGCAGCCAGGCCCCAAGAGAAAAACTGTTTTTT	CASSQAPREKLFF
once	TRBD2	TRBJ2-3	TRBV6-5	15	TGTGCCAGCAGTTACTCTAGCGGGGGGTCGAATACGCAGTATTTT	CASSYSSGGSNTQYF
.	TRBD1	TRBJ1-6	TRBV6-5	14	TGTGCCAGCAGCCCCGGACAGGTTAATTCACCCCTCCACTTT	CASSPGQVNSPLHF
.	.	TRBJ2-3	TRBV25-1	14	TGTGCCAGCCAACCGGACACGAGTCCAGATACGCAGTATTTT	CASQPDTSPDTQYF
.	.	TRBJ1-5	TRBV3-1/TRBV3-2	13	TGTGCCAGCGCGGGGGGATCCAATCAGCCCCAGCATTTT	CASAGGSNQPQHF
few	.	TRBJ2-7	TRBV5-6	16	TGTGCCAGCAGCTTGGATCTGCAGATATCACTACGGGAGCAGTACTTC	CASSLDLQISLREQYF
few	TRBD1	TRBJ2-7	TRBV7-2	15	TGTGCCAGCAGCTTACAAGGGGGCTGGGACCACGAGCAGTACTTC	CASSLQGGWDHEQYF
.	.	TRBJ2-2	TRBV6-1	14	TGTGCCAGCAGTGAGAGGGAATGGACCGGGGAGCTGTTTTTT	CASSEREWTGELFF
.	.	TRBJ1-3	TRBV6-2/TRBV6-3	16	TGTGCCAGCAGTTCTGGACATTCCCGCTCTGGAAACACCATATATTTT	CASSSGHSRSGNTIYF
.	.	TRBJ1-6	TRBV10-2	19	TGCGCCAGCAGAGACCAGGCCCTACTACGGGGTGGAATTAATTCACCCCTCCACTTT	CASRDQALLRGGINSPLHF
.	TRBD1	TRBJ2-7	TRBV27	18	TGTGCCAGCAGTTTAATGGGACAGGGGGCTTTATTCTCCTACGAGCAGTACTTC	CASSLMGQGALFSYEQYF
.	.	TRBJ2-7	TRBV5-1	16	TGCGCCAGCAGCTTGGAAGTTGGTTGGACAGCTCTCGAGCAGTACTTC	CASSLEVGWTALEQYF
.	TRBD2	TRBJ2-1	TRBV7-8	15	TGTGCCAGCAGTCAAGTAGGCGGGGGGGCCCGGGAGCAGTTCTTC	CASSQVGGGAREQFF
few	TRBD1	TRBJ2-7	TRBV7-2	15	TGTGCCAGCAGCTTAGCGGACAGGCTCTCCTACGAGCAGTACTTC	CASSLADRLSYEQYF
.	.	TRBJ2-1	TRBV6-6	12	TGTGCCAGCAGTCCAGGGTCAAATGAGCAGTTCTTC	CASSPGSNEQFF
.	.	TRBJ1-2	TRBV5-1	13	TGCGCCAGCAGCTTGGAAGAGGGATTTGGCTACACCTTC	CASSLEEGFGYTF
.	.	TRBJ2-3	TRBV30	15	TGTGCCTGCTACCTATGGAGAGGGTTTGGGGATACGCAGTATTTT	CACYLWRGFGDTQYF
.	.	TRBJ1-5	TRBV20-1	13	TGCAGTGCTAGTTCAGGGGCGGTCGAGGCCCAGCATTTT	CSASSGAVEAQHF
.	TRBD2	TRBJ2-3	TRBV24-1	14	TGTGCCACCGGTGTAGCGGGGGGGGCAGATACGCAGTATTTT	CATGVAGGADTQYF
.	.	TRBJ1-1	TRBV2	12	TGTGCCAGCAGTGAATGGAGGACTGAAGCTTTCTTT	CASSEWRTEAFF
.	.	TRBJ1-1	TRBV7-6	13	TGTGCCAGCGGGAGGGGCGTCGGAACTGAAGCTTTCTTT	CASGRGVGTEAFF
.	TRBD1	TRBJ1-2	TRBV9	15	TGTGCCAGCAGCGTAGCGGGACAGGGTGCCTATGGCTACACCTTC	CASSVAGQGAYGYTF
.	.	TRBJ1-1	TRBV29-1	13	TGCAGCGCCCGGGTAAGGTCGAACACTGAAGCTTTCTTT	CSARVRSNTEAFF
.	.	TRBJ2-7	TRBV27	13	TGTGCCAGCAGTTTGGCTCTTCCCTACGAGCAGTACTTC	CASSLALPYEQYF
.	TRBD2	TRBJ2-5	TRBV30	15	TGTGCCTGGACCTTTAGCGGGGGCCGGGGGGAGACCCAGTACTTC	CAWTFSGGRGETQYF
.	.	TRBJ1-5	TRBV5-1	15	TGCGCCAGCAGCCTCAGCGGACAGCACAATCAGCCCCAGCATTTT	CASSLSGQHNQPQHF
few	TRBD1	TRBJ1-2	TRBV5-5	13	TGTGCCAGCAGCCAAACAGGGGCCTATGGCTACACCTTC	CASSQTGAYGYTF
.	TRBD1	TRBJ1-2	TRBV19	15	TGTGCCAGTAATCCGGGGACAGCGAGTTTCCATGGCTACACCTTC	CASNPGTASFHGYTF
.	.	TRBJ1-1	TRBV5-5	16	TGTGCCAGCAGCTTAAACTGGGCGGGGGTGAACACTGAAGCTTTCTTT	CASSLNWAGVNTEAFF
once	TRBD1	TRBJ2-2	TRBV12-5	15	TGTGCTAGTGGCACGGGACAGGTACAGGCCGGGGAGCTGTTTTTT	CASGTGQVQAGELFF
.	TRBD1	TRBJ1-1	TRBV28	16	TGTGCCAGCAGGACCGGACAGGGAACAATGAACACTGAAGCTTTCTTT	CASRTGQGTMNTEAFF
.	TRBD2	TRBJ2-7	TRBV3-1/TRBV3-2	13	TGTGCCAGCAGCCAAGAACTAGCGAAAGAGCAGTACTTC	CASSQELAKEQYF
.	.	TRBJ2-1	TRBV7-3	17	TGTGCCAGCAGCTTAAGTCTCCCGGGGGAATTCTACAATGAGCAGTTCTTC	CASSLSLPGEFYNEQFF
.	TRBD1	TRBJ2-7	TRBV6-5	15	TGTGCCAGCAGTCTTGAGACAGGGGTCTCCTACGAGCAGTACTTC	CASSLETGVSYEQYF
.	.	TRBJ2-3	TRBV12-3/TRBV12-4	11	TGTGCCAGCAGCTTCACAGATACGCAGTATTTT	CASSFTDTQYF
.	TRBD1	TRBJ1-1	TRBV5-1	14	TGCGCCAGCAGCACGGGACAGAAAACGACTGAAGCTTTCTTT	CASSTGQKTTEAFF
.	TRBD1	TRBJ2-1	TRBV10-3	15	TGTGCCATCAGGGACAGGGATTCGTGGTACAATGAGCAGTTCTTC	CAIRDRDSWYNEQFF
.	.	TRBJ1-1	TRBV30	13	TGTGCCTGGAGTAGGAGCGAGAACACTGAAGCTTTCTTT	CAWSRSENTEAFF
.	TRBD1	TRBJ1-2	TRBV29-1	12	TGCAGCGCGACAGGGCAGGACTATGGCTACACCTTC	CSATGQDYGYTF
.	.	TRBJ2-5	TRBV5-1	15	TGCGCCAGCTCGAACGGGGGGCCAGGTGGGGAGACCCAGTACTTC	CASSNGGPGGETQYF
.	TRBD1	TRBJ1-1	TRBV19	11	TGTGCCAGTAGAAGACAGGGTGAAGCTTTCTTT	CASRRQGEAFF